This TCR beta chain was recovered during a study of blood T cell repertoires in COVID-19. Study overall: Sites in the United States, Italy and Spain provided acute and convalescent COVID-19 samples. T cells, B-cell-depleted T cells, or PBMCs provided the cDNA or gDNA that served as material.

Original processing notes: Cell counts per sample came from amplifying reference gene primers. Sequencing was performed with immunoSEQ multiplex PCR; in TCRdb, only in-frame clones are kept and a portion is missing. The V and J calls and clone size are taken from that table; D and trimming were inferred from the DNA. The data contain 120,000 or so clones, around 88% of them singletons. Germline-derived CDR1 and CDR2 are SGHRS and YFSETQ. V lost 0 bases and J lost 7; bases outside the gene matches: 17. The CDR3 length is 18 residues. This sequence joins TRBV5-1 and TRBJ2-7; TRBD2 matches at 9 bases. Material: peripheral blood. The TCR sequence derives from an elderly man with active or convalescent COVID-19. The CDR3 DNA reads as TGCGCCAGCAGCTTGGCGGGGACACTGCTAGCGGGGCGTGAAGAGCAGTACTTC. This sequence encodes CASSLAGTLLAGREEQYF.